The 21 T cell receptor beta chains below were found in one sample sequenced in a study of shared clonotypes between healthy human individuals. The naive CD8 subset, CD45RO-negative cells positively selected for CCR7, excluded terminally differentiated effector memory CD45RA+ cells. The protocol was immunoSEQ multiplex PCR, while the TCRdb copy is restricted to in-frame clones and leaves out a portion. The sample contains about 2.2 million clones, around 95% of which appear only once. The sample comprised naive CD8+ T cells from PBMCs. Receptors originate from a man aged 18 to 35 in good health. Some clones in this sample may be carry-over from other donors' samples.

The chain uses TRBV20-1 and TRBJ2-1; D uncertain. In germline, CDR1 is DFQATT, CDR2 SNEGSKA (reference sequence). CDR3 size: 11 residues. Trimming removed 4 bases from V and 7 bases from J, with 8 bases in between. The CDR3 nucleotides are TGCAGTGCTAAACTACGGAATGAGCAGTTCTTC. Translation: CSAKLRNEQFF.

This CDR3 reads CAISEGGIEQYF. CDR3 in DNA: TGTGCCATCAGTGAGGGAGGGATCGAGCAGTACTTC. This chain joins TRBV10-3 and TRBJ2-7, with a possible D match to TRBD2 (6 bases). CDR3 size: 12 residues. V was shortened by 2 bases and J by 6 bases, with 8 bases between the two germline ends. The germline CDR1 and CDR2 sequences are ENHRY and SYGVKD.

The sample holds a few counts of this clone. Written as DNA, the CDR3 is TGTGCCAGCAGTTGGATGAACACTGAAGCTTTCTTT. It translates to CASSWMNTEAFF. The genes are TRBV28 and TRBJ1-1; D remains ambiguous. The germline CDR1 and CDR2 sequences are MDHEN and SYDVKM. Between the trimmed V and J ends, which lost 4 bases and 0 bases, there was a span of 3 bases. The CDR3 contains 12 residues.

CDR3 in amino acids: CASSLNSFYGYTF. CDR3 sequence (DNA): TGTGCCAGCAGCTTAAACAGTTTCTATGGCTACACCTTC. The chain employs TRBV7-9 and TRBJ1-2, with D hard to call. Germline V gives CDR1 SEHNR, CDR2 FQNEAQ (reference sequence). The V end lost 2 bases, the J end lost 4 bases, and 8 bases lay between the germline ends. The CDR3 is 13 amino acids.

This sequence joins TRBV29-1 and TRBJ2-5; D remains ambiguous. The J call may be wrong; the DNA end is better matched by TRBJ2-7. From germline, CDR1 is SQVTM and CDR2 ANQGSEA. The length of the CDR3 is 13 residues. The CDR3 reads CSVVDIFSYEQYF. The CDR3 nucleotides read TGCAGCGTTGTCGATATCTTTTCCTACGAGCAGTACTTC.

The chain is built from TRBV5-4 and TRBJ2-3; D is possibly TRBD2 (5 bases). Germline V lookup: CDR1 SGHNT, CDR2 YYREEE (reference sequence). CDR3 length: 14 residues. The ends were cut back, 10 bases at V and 4 bases at J, with 19 bases in the middle. The DNA of the CDR3 is TGTGCCGTCCCGGGCAGCGGAAACTCAGATACGCAGTATTTT. Translated, it gives CAVPGSGNSDTQYF.

The genes are TRBV7-9 and TRBJ1-2; D unclear. This CDR3 has 12 residues. Germline V gene lookup returns CDR1 SEHNR and CDR2 FQNEAQ (reference sequence). Trimming took off 1 base at V and 13 bases at J, with 13 bases between the two ends. The CDR3 bases are TGTGCCAGCAGCTTAGAGTCCCCGGCGAGCACCTTC. This sequence encodes CASSLESPASTF.

This clone has just one count. This chain uses TRBV7-8 with TRBJ2-7, with 14 positions matching TRBD2. This CDR3 has 17 residues. Germline assignment: CDR1 SGHVS and CDR2 FQNEAQ. J was trimmed by 6 bases and V by 0 bases; bases with no gene match: 7. CDR3 sequence (DNA): TGTGCCAGCAGCTTAGCGCGAAGACTAGCGGGAGGGGTCGAGCAGTACTTC. It codes for CASSLARRLAGGVEQYF.

This chain links TRBV10-3 with TRBJ1-2, with a weak D call TRBD1 (5 bases). Germline V lookup: CDR1 ENHRY, CDR2 SYGVKD. This CDR3 is built from 22 residues. Trimming removed 4 bases from V and 1 base from J, with 34 bases in between. As DNA, the CDR3 is TGTGCCATCAGTGTCCTCATTACTACGGGACGCCAGGGCCCTGTTAATAACTATGGCTACACCTTC. Translating gives CAISVLITTGRQGPVNNYGYTF.

This chain connects TRBV27 to TRBJ2-1; the D call may be TRBD1 or TRBD2 (5 bases each). The germline V and J ends were trimmed by 8 bases and 0 bases, with 14 bases remaining between them. CDR3 length: 15 amino acids. CDR1 and CDR2 (germline): MNHEY, SMNVEV (reference sequence). CDR3 sequence: CASRRDRGSYNEQFF. DNA for the CDR3: TGTGCCAGCCGCAGGGACCGTGGCTCCTACAATGAGCAGTTCTTC.

This clone appeared a single time. The V gene is TRBV18, the J gene TRBJ2-7; 11 nucleotides agree with TRBD2. Germline CDR1 KGHSH, CDR2 LQKENI. Germline trimming cut 0 bases from V and 1 base from J; bases unmatched to any gene: 2. The CDR3 extends over 16 amino acids. This CDR3 is CASSPPPSGRSYEQYF. The CDR3 region has the DNA TGTGCCAGCTCACCACCGCCTAGCGGGAGGTCCTACGAGCAGTACTTC.

CDR3 sequence: CASRPPLHF. CDR3 DNA sequence: TGTGCCAGCCGGCCACCCCTCCACTTT. This chain links TRBV2 with TRBJ1-6; D is ambiguous. The V and J ends lost 8 bases and 11 bases respectively, with 4 bases between them. CDR1 and CDR2 (germline): SNHLY, FYNNEI. The CDR3 covers 9 residues.

The genes are TRBV7-9 and TRBJ1-2, with unresolved D. CDR3 length equals 15 residues. Per the germline V gene, CDR1 is SEHNR and CDR2 is FQNEAQ (reference sequence). The V gene lost 7 bases and the J gene lost 4 bases, with 19 bases spanning the gap. This CDR3 is CASTPTGDSLYGYTF. The CDR3 DNA follows: TGTGCCAGCACCCCTACTGGGGATTCTCTCTATGGCTACACCTTC. The full variable domain, its missing parts supplied by reference TRBV7-9 and TRBJ1-2, is DTGVSQNPRHKITKRGQNVTFRCDPISEHNRLYWYRQTLGQGPEFLTYFQNEAQLEKSRLLSDRFSAERPKGSFSTLEIQRTEQGDSAMYLCASTPTGDSLYGYTFGSGTRLTVV.

Comments on this clone: This same CDR3 is encoded by further DNA sequences in the sample. The CDR3 reads CASSTTGGYGYTF. The CDR3 region has the DNA TGTGCCAGCAGTACGACAGGGGGCTATGGCTACACCTTC. This chain uses TRBV27 with TRBJ1-2, with 9 positions matching TRBD1. Germline V lookup: CDR1 MNHEY, CDR2 SMNVEV (reference sequence). The CDR3 contains 13 residues. J gave up 4 bases and V 5 bases, and 2 bases lay outside the gene matches.

V is TRBV29-1 and J is TRBJ2-1; TRBD2 matches 12 bases. V lost 6 bases to trimming and J lost 7 bases; unmatched junction nucleotides: 7. This CDR3 has 14 residues. Looked up from germline, CDR1 is SQVTM and CDR2 is ANQGSEA. The CDR3 loop reads CSVDLAGGVNEQFF. DNA for the CDR3: TGCAGCGTAGATCTAGCGGGAGGGGTTAATGAGCAGTTCTTC.

This clone was seen just once. The rearrangement joins TRBV2 to TRBJ1-5; maybe TRBD1 (5 bases). Germline assignment: CDR1 SNHLY and CDR2 FYNNEI. Trimming took off 5 bases at V and 1 base at J, with 12 bases between the two ends. The CDR3 spans 15 residues. The CDR3 sequence: CASSTWDFSNQPQHF. The CDR3 region has the DNA TGTGCCAGCAGTACGTGGGACTTCAGCAATCAGCCCCAGCATTTT.

V gene TRBV6-1 combines with J gene TRBJ2-1; the D is unclear. Trimming pared 4 bases from V and 0 bases from J, leaving 7 bases between. This CDR3 contains 14 residues. Germline V CDR1 and CDR2: MNHNS, SASEGT. The CDR3 here is CASSALSSYNEQFF. CDR3 nucleotide sequence: TGTGCCAGCAGTGCTCTGAGCTCCTACAATGAGCAGTTCTTC.

V is TRBV2 and J is TRBJ2-3, with D perhaps TRBD1 or TRBD2 (6 bases each). Germline CDR1 SNHLY, CDR2 FYNNEI. V was shortened by 8 bases and J by 5 bases, with 14 bases between the two germline ends. This CDR3 has 13 amino acids. The chain's CDR3 is CASHRGGGDTQYF. The CDR3 region has the DNA TGTGCCAGCCATCGCGGAGGGGGAGATACGCAGTATTTT. Combining the CDR3 with reference TRBV2 and TRBJ2-3 gives the whole variable domain EPEVTQTPSHQVTQMGQEVILRCVPISNHLYFYWYRQILGQKVEFLVSFYNNEISEKSEIFDDQFSVERPDGSNFTLKIRSTKLEDSAMYFCASHRGGGDTQYFGPGTRLTVL.

The rearrangement links TRBV4-2 to TRBJ2-7; 8 bases line up with TRBD1. The CDR3 loop spans 15 amino acids. CDR1 is LGHNA, CDR2 YNFKEQ, per germline. V lost 4 bases, J lost 3 bases, and 8 bases stayed unmatched. The CDR3 coding sequence is TGTGCCAGCAGCCCCTCGGGGACAGGTAACTACGAGCAGTACTTC. It specifies CASSPSGTGNYEQYF.

The chain is built from TRBV7-8 and TRBJ1-3; D is unclear. This CDR3 is built from 17 residues. Trimming pared 1 base from V and 4 bases from J, leaving 17 bases between. Germline V CDR1 and CDR2: SGHVS, FQNEAQ. CDR3 coding DNA: TGTGCCAGCAGCTTAGGGTCCCGCTTAGTGCACGGAAACACCATATATTTT. Encoded protein: CASSLGSRLVHGNTIYF.

The chain is built from TRBV5-1 and TRBJ2-2, with 10 bases lining up with TRBD2. CDR3 size: 16 residues. Germline CDR1 and CDR2: SGHRS and YFSETQ. Trimming removed 5 bases from V and 8 bases from J; junction bases left unmatched: 12. CDR3 sequence: CASSSTSGASAGELFF. The CDR3, as DNA: TGCGCCAGCAGTTCCACTAGCGGGGCCTCGGCGGGGGAGCTGTTTTTT. The full variable domain, completed using reference TRBV5-1 and TRBJ2-2, is KAGVTQTPRYLIKTRGQQVTLSCSPISGHRSVSWYQQTPGQGLQFLFEYFSETQRNKGNFPGRFSGRQFSNSRSEMNVSTLELGDSALYLCASSSTSGASAGELFFGEGSRLTVL.